Described below is a single TCR beta chain sequence and its context. What it recognizes is unknown. This record comes from a study of blood T cells in healthy people across ages. Study-level results: From one million sequenced T cells, diversity estimates were lower bounds. Because donor CMV status was unknown, expanded clonotype changes were possibly confounded.

For the second PCR, which ran for about 6 to 12 cycles, a sample-barcoded 5' primer and a J-beta primer mix were used. No fewer than 2.5 million CDR3-containing paired-end reads came from each sample. TCRdb analysed the 5' RACE reads with MiXCR anew, one entry per CDR3 protein. The repertoire holds over 1,500,000 distinct CDR3 sequences, with about 49% as singletons. The clonotype comes from a woman aged 40 to 50 in good health. The sample taken for sequencing was blood.

CDR3 sequence: CASSKISTDTQYF. The CDR3, as DNA: TGTGCCAGCAGTAAAATTAGCACAGATACGCAGTATTTT. The gene calls are TRBV9 and TRBJ2-3; D remains ambiguous. Germline V CDR1 and CDR2: SGDLS, YYNGEE. V lost 5 bases and J lost 0, with 7 bases in between. This CDR3 region has 13 residues.